This TCR beta chain was recorded in a study of cytomegalovirus exposure and HLA in healthy donors. Though probably carrying unrecorded immune exposures, donors were nominally healthy at sampling. PCR primers comprised 60 Vbeta and 13 Jbeta primers. Here immunoSEQ multiplex PCR was the method, and the copy in TCRdb shows in-frame clones only, minus some. Altogether roughly 120,000 clones are present, less than 80% being singletons, with the ten largest covering more than 3.5%. Study-level findings and limits: Reportedly, diagnosis of cytomegalovirus status by the classifier showed high specificity and sensitivity. DRB1 showed the most TCR associations and HLA-C the fewest in a later analysis, as rates varied by HLA locus.

Turning to this clone: Its antigen is undetermined.

Germline V gene lookup returns CDR1 KGHSH and CDR2 LQKENI. The V segment lost 3 bases and the J segment 5 bases; nucleotides outside the gene matches: 5. There are 15 residues in the CDR3. The sample consisted of PBMCs. This receptor was identified in a woman in her thirties or forties in good health and CMV-seropositive. V gene TRBV18 combines with J gene TRBJ2-7; 12 bases fit TRBD2. The chain's CDR3 is CASSPWTSGEHEQYF. The CDR3 DNA reads TGTGCCAGCTCACCGTGGACTAGCGGGGAACACGAGCAGTACTTC.